These T cell receptor beta chains were read from a single sample in a study of T-cell memory formation after mild COVID-19. Each CDR3 protein gets one entry after TCRdb re-called the 5' RACE reads with MiXCR. The repertoire has approximately 480,000 distinct CDR3 sequences, around a sixth of them found once; the top ten carry approximately 13%. The sequencing input was PBMCs or a T cell subset sorted from them (not recorded which). Source of these receptors: an adult woman who had mild COVID-19 (a few samples of this study predate the infection). Cell type and time point are not known. The CDR3 runs from the conserved cysteine through the conserved F or W. D genes are given only for firm matches. Expanded clones get a size class; other rows say once, few or many, or leave the size out.

d_call,v_call,j_call,clone_size,cdr3_aa,cdr3_nt
-,TRBV11-2,TRBJ2-1,-,CASSLETGNYNEQFF,TGTGCCAGCAGCTTAGAAACAGGGAACTACAATGAGCAGTTCTTC
TRBD1,TRBV11-2,TRBJ2-5,few,CASSLLGQGGSETQYF,TGTGCCAGCAGCTTGCTGGGACAGGGAGGGTCGGAGACCCAGTACTTC
-,TRBV6-2/TRBV6-3,TRBJ2-7,many,CASSYPTAGEQYF,TGTGCCAGCAGTTACCCAACCGCGGGGGAGCAGTACTTC
TRBD1,TRBV11-2,TRBJ2-5,-,CASSLGQGSQETQYF,TGTGCCAGCAGCTTAGGACAGGGAAGCCAAGAGACCCAGTACTTC
-,TRBV4-3,TRBJ2-4,few,CASSQVGGGQDIQYF,TGCGCCAGCAGCCAAGTAGGCGGGGGACAGGACATTCAGTACTTC
-,TRBV19,TRBJ2-2,many,CASIAHLGQIANTGELFF,TGTGCCAGTATCGCGCACCTTGGCCAGATCGCGAACACCGGGGAGCTGTTTTTT
TRBD2,TRBV7-2,TRBJ2-7,-,CASSLGATGGSYEQYF,TGTGCCAGCAGCTTAGGCGCGACGGGGGGCTCCTACGAGCAGTACTTC
-,TRBV7-2,TRBJ1-1,few,CAISFDTEAFF,TGTGCCATCAGCTTCGACACTGAAGCTTTCTTT
TRBD2,TRBV7-2,TRBJ2-7,many,CASSLGTSGLYEQYF,TGTGCCAGCAGCTTAGGGACTAGCGGGCTCTACGAGCAGTACTTC
-,TRBV20-1,TRBJ2-7,-,CSALRTGYEQYF,TGCAGTGCTCTCAGGACGGGATACGAGCAGTACTTC
-,TRBV7-3,TRBJ2-1,-,CASSSAGIRGNEQFF,TGTGCCAGCAGCTCAGCAGGTATCCGCGGGAATGAGCAGTTCTTC
-,TRBV7-2,TRBJ1-4,few,CASTRRGGEKLFF,TGTGCCAGCACTCGCCGGGGGGGTGAAAAACTGTTTTTT
TRBD2,TRBV4-2,TRBJ2-3,few,CASSPRTSGNTDTQYF,TGTGCCAGCAGCCCGCGGACTAGCGGAAACACAGATACGCAGTATTTT
TRBD1,TRBV5-1,TRBJ1-5,many,CASSLDGTGSQPQHF,TGCGCCAGCAGCTTGGACGGGACAGGGTCCCAGCCCCAGCATTTT
TRBD2,TRBV6-6,TRBJ2-5,-,CASSQAPIAGGETQYF,TGTGCCAGCAGTCAAGCTCCTATAGCGGGAGGAGAGACCCAGTACTTC
TRBD1,TRBV7-9,TRBJ2-1,few,CASGLPDRVNEQFF,TGTGCCAGCGGACTTCCGGACAGGGTAAATGAGCAGTTCTTC
TRBD2,TRBV6-2/TRBV6-3,TRBJ2-7,few,CASSALAAGEQYF,TGTGCCAGCAGCGCGCTAGCGGCGGGTGAGCAGTACTTC
-,TRBV23-1,TRBJ2-5,-,CASSQRCIQETQYF,TGCGCCAGCAGTCAGCGATGTATCCAAGAGACCCAGTACTTC
-,TRBV9,TRBJ2-3,-,CASSVENSPDTQYF,TGTGCCAGCAGCGTAGAGAATAGCCCAGATACGCAGTATTTT
-,TRBV5-1,TRBJ2-5,-,CASSLDRPRTQYF,TGCGCCAGCAGCTTGGATCGTCCGAGAACCCAGTACTTC
-,TRBV20-1,TRBJ2-1,-,CSPQGRIYNEQFF,TGCAGTCCCCAAGGAAGGATCTACAATGAGCAGTTCTTC
TRBD1,TRBV12-3/TRBV12-4,TRBJ2-7,many,CASSSGTGSEQYF,TGTGCCAGCAGTTCAGGGACAGGGTCCGAGCAGTACTTC
-,TRBV9,TRBJ1-5,many,CASSVGTLSNQPQHF,TGTGCCAGCAGCGTAGGTACCCTTAGCAATCAGCCCCAGCATTTT
-,TRBV12-3/TRBV12-4,TRBJ1-1,few,CASSFLQAGTEAFF,TGTGCCAGCAGTTTTCTTCAGGCCGGCACTGAAGCTTTCTTT
-,TRBV7-9,TRBJ1-3,few,CASSLTYDTIYF,TGTGCCAGCAGCCTTACGTATGACACCATATATTTT
-,TRBV12-3/TRBV12-4,TRBJ2-2,many,CASSLSPRPGELFF,TGTGCCAGCAGTTTATCCCCTAGACCCGGGGAGCTGTTTTTT
-,TRBV4-3,TRBJ2-1,-,CASSPGRLPTEQFF,TGCGCCAGCAGCCCCGGGCGCCTCCCGACGGAGCAGTTCTTC
TRBD2,TRBV7-3,TRBJ2-3,-,CASSPRGGRADTQYF,TGTGCCAGCAGCCCCCGGGGGGGTCGTGCAGATACGCAGTATTTT
-,TRBV2,TRBJ2-7,few,CASPPVYEQYF,TGTGCCAGCCCCCCGGTATACGAGCAGTACTTC
TRBD1,TRBV24-1,TRBJ1-5,few,CATLRRNPGDRGQSQPQHF,TGTGCCACCCTACGACGGAATCCCGGGGACAGGGGTCAGAGTCAGCCCCAGCATTTT
-,TRBV12-3/TRBV12-4,TRBJ1-5,many,CASSFSGNNQPQHF,TGTGCCAGCAGTTTTTCGGGGAACAATCAGCCCCAGCATTTT
-,TRBV6-5,TRBJ2-6,-,CASRARAGANVLTF,TGTGCCAGCAGGGCAAGGGCTGGGGCCAACGTCCTGACTTTC
TRBD1,TRBV20-1,TRBJ2-2,-,CSAAQGADTGELFF,TGCAGTGCAGCACAGGGGGCTGACACCGGGGAGCTGTTTTTT
-,TRBV2,TRBJ2-2,few,CASHKGGELFF,TGTGCCAGCCACAAGGGCGGGGAGCTGTTTTTT
-,TRBV11-2,TRBJ1-5,-,CASSQGFNQPQHF,TGTGCCAGCAGTCAGGGGTTTAACCAGCCCCAGCATTTT
-,TRBV5-1,TRBJ2-1,-,CASSLDWINNEQFF,TGCGCCAGCAGCTTAGACTGGATAAACAATGAGCAGTTCTTC
TRBD2,TRBV5-1,TRBJ2-5,few,CASQTSGWETQYF,TGCGCCAGTCAGACTAGCGGGTGGGAGACCCAGTACTTC
-,TRBV5-1,TRBJ2-7,many,CASSLNLGGFARADSYEQYF,TGCGCCAGCAGCTTGAACTTGGGGGGCTTCGCCCGAGCGGATTCCTACGAGCAGTACTTC
TRBD1,TRBV13,TRBJ1-1,-,CASSFGRGHTEAFF,TGTGCCAGCAGCTTCGGCAGGGGGCACACTGAAGCTTTCTTT
TRBD1,TRBV6-6,TRBJ1-4,few,CASRQPGQGGEKLFF,TGTGCCAGCAGGCAACCGGGACAGGGGGGAGAAAAACTGTTTTTT
-,TRBV20-1,TRBJ2-5,few,CSARDFSDYPRGTQYF,TGCAGTGCTAGAGATTTTTCAGACTACCCCCGGGGGACCCAGTACTTC
-,TRBV6-5,TRBJ1-2,-,CASRQTGLDGYTF,TGTGCCAGCAGACAAACAGGGTTGGATGGCTACACCTTC
TRBD1,TRBV9,TRBJ2-1,many,CASSVDDRGYHSNEQFF,TGTGCCAGCAGCGTAGATGACAGGGGTTATCATAGCAATGAGCAGTTCTTC
-,TRBV9,TRBJ2-7,many,CASSPLRDATYEQYF,TGTGCCAGCAGCCCCCTTAGGGACGCAACCTACGAGCAGTACTTC
-,TRBV2,TRBJ2-5,-,CAMGRDKQTQYF,TGTGCCATGGGCCGGGACAAACAGACCCAGTACTTC
-,TRBV7-7,TRBJ2-1,-,CASSPGGFRHEQFF,TGTGCTAGCAGCCCCGGCGGCTTTCGGCATGAGCAGTTCTTC
TRBD1,TRBV20-1,TRBJ2-7,-,CSAFPRDRENEQYF,TGCAGTGCCTTTCCCCGGGACAGGGAGAACGAGCAGTACTTC
-,TRBV5-1,TRBJ2-3,-,CASSYNPRGTDTQYF,TGCGCCAGCAGCTACAACCCCCGGGGCACAGATACGCAGTATTTT
-,TRBV3-1,TRBJ2-7,many,CASSQRYRDYEQYF,TGTGCCAGCAGCCAAAGATACCGGGACTACGAGCAGTACTTC
-,TRBV5-1,TRBJ2-7,-,CASSPDGRYEQYF,TGCGCCAGCAGCCCGGACGGGAGATACGAGCAGTACTTC
TRBD2,TRBV29-1,TRBJ2-1,few,CSVELGTSGSINEQFF,TGCAGCGTTGAACTCGGGACTAGCGGGAGTATAAATGAGCAGTTCTTC
TRBD1,TRBV29-1,TRBJ2-2,once,CSVAGTDTLLNTGELFF,TGCAGCGTTGCTGGGACAGACACCCTATTGAACACCGGGGAGCTGTTTTTT
-,TRBV12-3/TRBV12-4,TRBJ1-1,-,CASSPPRTALNTEAFF,TGTGCCAGCAGTCCCCCCCGGACGGCGTTGAACACTGAAGCTTTCTTT